This TCR beta chain originates from a study of blood T cell repertoires in COVID-19. Study details: COVID-19 samples collected from the United States, Italy and Spain covered acute and convalescent phases. T cells, B-cell-depleted T cells, or PBMCs provided the cDNA or gDNA that served as material.

Original handling: Estimates of nucleated cell counts were drawn from the amplification of reference gene primers. Generated by immunoSEQ multiplex PCR, the TCRdb table keeps only in-frame clones and is missing some. The V and J calls and clone size were taken over from that table, and D and trimming were inferred from the DNA. The sample contains roughly 150,000 clones, over 75% of which appear only once. V lost 4 bases, J lost 4 bases, and 17 bases lay in between. The CDR3 is made up of 16 amino acids. CDR1 is MNHEY, CDR2 SMNVEV, per germline (reference sequence). This TCR was sampled from a man aged 50 or older with acute or convalescent COVID-19. Material: peripheral blood. This chain joins TRBV27 and TRBJ1-5; D may be TRBD1 (6 bases). The CDR3 region has the DNA TGTGCCAGCAGTTCATTACAGGGCTTGGGGAATCAGCCCCAGCATTTT. Translating it yields CASSSLQGLGNQPQHF.